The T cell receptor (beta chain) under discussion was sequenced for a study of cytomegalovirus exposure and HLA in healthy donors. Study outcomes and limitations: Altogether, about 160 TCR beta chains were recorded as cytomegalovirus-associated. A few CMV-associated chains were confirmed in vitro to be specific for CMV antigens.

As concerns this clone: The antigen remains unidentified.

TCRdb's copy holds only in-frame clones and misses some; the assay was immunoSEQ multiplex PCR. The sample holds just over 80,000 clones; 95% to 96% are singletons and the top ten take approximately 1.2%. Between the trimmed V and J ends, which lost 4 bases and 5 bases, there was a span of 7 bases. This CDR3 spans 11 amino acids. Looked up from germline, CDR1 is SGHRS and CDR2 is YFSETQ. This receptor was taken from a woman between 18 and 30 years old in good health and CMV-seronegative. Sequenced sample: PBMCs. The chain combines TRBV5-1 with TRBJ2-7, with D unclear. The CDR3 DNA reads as TGCGCCAGCAGCGGTTCTAACGAGCAGTACTTC. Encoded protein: CASSGSNEQYF.